These 2 T cell receptor beta chains came from one sample sequenced in a study of monozygotic twins with inflammatory bowel disease (dated by TCRdb to between 2017 and 2020). The library came from 5' RACE. These reads were obtained on an Illumina HiSeq 2500. TCRdb reprocessed the reads; each CDR3 protein sequence makes one entry, and DNA is unavailable. The sample's clone listing holds just over 300,000 distinct CDR3 sequences. The ten biggest clones cover 5.6% of the sample. Sequenced sample: blood. These receptors were collected from a human donor with ulcerative colitis or Crohn's disease, or a healthy co-twin of an affected twin (not recorded which).

The chain has TRBV5-1 and TRBJ2-7; TCRdb selects TRBD1, and the lack of DNA leaves this call unchecked. The CDR3 extends over 14 amino acids. Per the germline V gene, CDR1 is SGHRS and CDR2 is YFSETQ. The CDR3 here is CASSLSGGPGEQYF.

The rearrangement uses TRBV7-9 and TRBJ2-1; TCRdb lists TRBD1, though no DNA is available to test this call. Germline CDR1 reads SEHNR; CDR2 reads FQNEAQ (reference sequence). CDR3 length: 16 amino acids. The CDR3 sequence: CASSSRTGHGWNEQFF. Complete variable domain (other parts from reference TRBV7-9 and TRBJ2-1): DTGVSQNPRHKITKRGQNVTFRCDPISEHNRLYWYRQTLGQGPEFLTYFQNEAQLEKSRLLSDRFSAERPKGSFSTLEIQRTEQGDSAMYLCASSSRTGHGWNEQFFGPGTRLTVL.